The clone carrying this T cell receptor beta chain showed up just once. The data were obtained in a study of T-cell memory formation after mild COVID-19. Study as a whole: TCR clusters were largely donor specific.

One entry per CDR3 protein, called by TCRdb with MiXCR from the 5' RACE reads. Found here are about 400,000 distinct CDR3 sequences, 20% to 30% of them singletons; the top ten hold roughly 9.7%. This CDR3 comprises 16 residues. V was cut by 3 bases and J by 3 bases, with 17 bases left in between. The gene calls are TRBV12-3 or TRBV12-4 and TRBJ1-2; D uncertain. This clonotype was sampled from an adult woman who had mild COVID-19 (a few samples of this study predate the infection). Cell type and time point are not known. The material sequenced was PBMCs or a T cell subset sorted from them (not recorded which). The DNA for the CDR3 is TGTGCCAGCAGTTTCCCCCCCGACGGAGGATACTATGGCTACACCTTC. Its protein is CASSFPPDGGYYGYTF.